The entry that follows covers one TCR beta chain sequence. Its antigen is undetermined. The data originate from a study of T cell responses to AZD1222 COVID-19 vaccine. TCRdb keeps only in-frame clones here, not all; method: immunoSEQ multiplex PCR. The sample yields 200,000 to 250,000 clones, approximately 94% seen once. V lost 5 bases and J lost 1, with 11 bases in between. The CDR3 consists of 14 residues. Germline lookup yields CDR1 SEHNR and CDR2 FQNEAQ (reference sequence). Study observations and caveats: Donors were mostly white British, more females; clonal diversity possibly underestimated. Only after the peak T cell response were repertoires sampled. Baseline seropositives among AZD1222 recipients totaled only 5 or 6.

The TCR originated in an adult in good health. This rearrangement joins TRBV7-9 to TRBJ1-1; D gene uncertain. The sequences come from peripheral blood, collected on day 0 of MenACWY control vaccination. CDR3 amino acids: CASSQDLANTEAFF. The CDR3 nucleotides are TGTGCCAGCAGCCAAGACCTGGCGAACACTGAAGCTTTCTTT.